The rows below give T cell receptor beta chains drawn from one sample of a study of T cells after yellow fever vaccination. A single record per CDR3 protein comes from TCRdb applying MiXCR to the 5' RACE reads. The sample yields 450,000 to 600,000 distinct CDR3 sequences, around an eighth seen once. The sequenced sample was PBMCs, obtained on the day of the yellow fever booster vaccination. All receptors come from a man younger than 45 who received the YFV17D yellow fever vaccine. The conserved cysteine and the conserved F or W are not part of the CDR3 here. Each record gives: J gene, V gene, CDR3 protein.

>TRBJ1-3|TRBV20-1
SARGSKGDLVNTIY
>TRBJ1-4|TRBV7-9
ASRTGGYSEKLF
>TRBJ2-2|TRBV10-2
ATHNTGELF
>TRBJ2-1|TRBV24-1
ATSDPTGQGSYNEQF
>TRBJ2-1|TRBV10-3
AISYPGRSYNEQF
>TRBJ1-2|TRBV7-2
ASSSRHRTGNYGYT
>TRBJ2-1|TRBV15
ATSRGRGTGLDEQF
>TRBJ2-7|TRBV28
ASSSLAGASYEQY
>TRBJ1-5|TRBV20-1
SARGWAQYSNQPQH
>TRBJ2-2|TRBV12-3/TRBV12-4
ASSSTPRELF
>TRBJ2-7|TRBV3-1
ASARQGTYEQY
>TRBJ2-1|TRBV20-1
SARRQGTSYNEQF
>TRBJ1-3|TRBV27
ASFDAGNTIY
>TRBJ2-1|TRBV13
ASSSPPLNNEQF
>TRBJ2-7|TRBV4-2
ASSPLAGGLPEQY
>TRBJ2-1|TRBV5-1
ASSEKVDMGHNEQF
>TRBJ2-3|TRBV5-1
ASTWGEIDTQY
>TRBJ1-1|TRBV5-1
ASSLGPRGGSNTEAF
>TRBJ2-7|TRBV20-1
SARVGTSGYEQY
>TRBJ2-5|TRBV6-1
ASSRLAGVVPQY
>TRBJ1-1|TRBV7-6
ASSLNYQGIAF
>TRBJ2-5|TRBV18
ASSPPRTWQETQY
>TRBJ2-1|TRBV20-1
SARDLAIYNEQF
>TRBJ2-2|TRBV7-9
ASSVGRENTGELF
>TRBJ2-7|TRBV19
ASSTGPRGSGLYEQY
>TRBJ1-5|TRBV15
ATSSPGSESQPQH
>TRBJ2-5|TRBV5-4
ASSLDERNLEETQY
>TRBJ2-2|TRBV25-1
SSSPLGLYTGELF
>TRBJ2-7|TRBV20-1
SAISGRGYEQY
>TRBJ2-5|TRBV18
ASSPATGRETQY